This T cell receptor beta chain was sequenced in a study of blood T cell repertoires in COVID-19. Study-level background: The United States, Italy and Spain provided the acute and convalescent COVID-19 samples.

The CDR3 totals 14 residues. Trimming shortened V by 6 bases and J by 6 bases, and 12 bases separated the two germline ends. Germline V gives CDR1 SNHLY, CDR2 FYNNEI. Repertoires were generated with immunoSEQ multiplex PCR, while TCRdb's copy carries only in-frame clones and drops some. The data show 150,000 or so clones, about 91% seen once. This chain joins TRBV2 and TRBJ1-6; D not certain. The source of this sequence is a woman in her fifties or sixties with acute or convalescent COVID-19. The sequenced sample consisted of peripheral blood. CDR3 nucleotide sequence: TGTGCCAGCAGGGCGGATGCGTCTAATTCACCCCTCCACTTT. Translated: CASRADASNSPLHF.